These 21 T cell receptor beta chains were all obtained from the same sample, sequenced in a study of regulatory T cells in long-lasting Graves disease. Specified time point: newly diagnosed GD, antithyroid drugs for less than 3 months. RNA isolated from PBMCs was used to make the TCR library. Arm-PCR of CDR3 regions and iRepertoire HTBI primers were the basis on which TCR beta libraries were built. Each CDR3 protein gets one entry after TCRdb re-called the multiplex PCR reads with MiXCR. The sample includes a few hundred thousand distinct CDR3 sequences, around 15% of them seen just once. These data were likewise used in another study, on T cells in Graves' hyperthyroidism and ophthalmopathy.

The source material was peripheral blood mononuclear cells (PBMCs), sampled at new diagnosis, from a patient treated with antithyroid drugs. These receptors all stem from a woman younger than 30 with Graves disease.

The chain couples TRBV19 to TRBJ2-1, with 12 bases matching TRBD2. CDR3 size: 17 residues. Trimming at V came to 7 bases and at J to 4 bases, leaving 11 bases not matched to a gene. Germline V gives CDR1 LNHDA, CDR2 SQIVND (reference sequence). CDR3 coding DNA: TGTGCCAGTAATAGTAGAAGGACTAGCGGGACATACAATGAGCAGTTCTTC. Translation gives CASNSRRTSGTYNEQFF.

The chain is built from TRBV30 and TRBJ1-2, with 10 bases identical to TRBD1. Germline V gives CDR1 GTSNPN, CDR2 SVGIG (reference sequence). This CDR3 contains 12 residues. V was clipped by 7 bases and J by 8 bases; unmatched bases: 7. CDR3 bases: TGTGCCTCGACCGGGACAGGGGCCGGCTACACCTTC. This gives the protein CASTGTGAGYTF.

This clonotype was detected many times. The rearrangement joins TRBV6-1 to TRBJ1-1, with D tentatively TRBD1 (5 bases). CDR3 size: 13 residues. Trimming took 8 bases from V and 3 from J, leaving 13 bases between them. Germline CDR1 and CDR2: MNHNS and SASEGT. The DNA for the CDR3 is TGTGCCAGCGGAACGCAGGGAGACACTGAAGCTTTCTTT. It yields the protein CASGTQGDTEAFF.

V and J are TRBV9 and TRBJ1-1, with D tentatively TRBD1 (6 bases). The CDR3 runs to 14 residues. The ends were cut back, 0 bases at V and 6 bases at J, with 12 bases in the middle. Germline CDR1 is SGDLS and CDR2 is YYNGEE. The CDR3 coding sequence is TGTGCCAGCAGCGTAGGGACAGTTATGGCTGAAGCTTTCTTT. Its protein is CASSVGTVMAEAFF.

This clonotype was observed at least ten times. CDR3: CASSRRTSGYNEQFF. In nucleotides, the CDR3 is TGTGCCAGCAGCCGCAGGACTAGCGGATACAATGAGCAGTTCTTC. The rearrangement uses TRBV11-2 and TRBJ2-1; 10 nucleotides agree with TRBD2. The V gene's germline CDR1 is SGHAT and CDR2 FQNNGV. Germline trimming cut 5 bases from V and 4 bases from J; bases unmatched to any gene: 5. The CDR3 contains 15 residues.

This clonotype was detected ten times or more. V is TRBV6-1 and J is TRBJ1-6, with 7 bases fitting TRBD1. CDR1 and CDR2 from the germline V gene are MNHNS and SASEGT. The CDR3 is 13 amino acids. The J segment lost 8 bases and the V segment lost 8 bases, leaving 6 bases of the junction unmatched. The CDR3 spells CASGTAGDSPLHF. The CDR3 DNA is TGTGCCAGCGGGACAGCGGGTGATTCACCCCTCCACTTT.

CDR3 sequence: CASWDQLQQYF. In DNA form, the CDR3 reads TGTGCCAGCTGGGATCAGCTGCAGCAGTACTTC. The J gene is TRBJ2-7, the V gene TRBV6-1, with D uncertain. V was cut by 8 bases and J by 8 bases, with 13 bases left in between. The CDR3 is 11 residues long. The V gene's germline CDR1 is MNHNS and CDR2 SASEGT.

This clonotype was seen many times. V gene TRBV28 combines with J gene TRBJ2-7; possible D gene TRBD1, 6 bases. V dropped 3 bases and J dropped 6 bases, with 15 bases sitting between them. This CDR3 contains 14 residues. Germline V gene data show CDR1 as MDHEN and CDR2 as SYDVKM. CDR3 in DNA: TGTGCCAGCAGTTTTAGGGCAGGGGACGGCGAGCAGTACTTC. Translation: CASSFRAGDGEQYF.

V and J are TRBV30 and TRBJ1-2; D possibly corresponds to TRBD1 (6 bases). This CDR3 is built from 15 residues. Germline CDR1 is GTSNPN and CDR2 is SVGIG (reference sequence). The V end was cut by 1 base, the J end by 6 bases, with 18 bases between. The chain's CDR3 is CAWSDTPDRIDGYTF. The CDR3 DNA reads TGTGCCTGGAGTGACACCCCGGACAGAATCGATGGCTACACCTTC.

This clonotype came up many times. The rearrangement links TRBV6-1 to TRBJ1-5; D not certain. The CDR3 spans 13 residues. Looked up from germline, CDR1 is MNHNS and CDR2 is SASEGT. The germline V and J ends were trimmed by 4 bases and 5 bases, with 9 bases remaining between them. The CDR3 here is CASSAKIDQPQHF. CDR3 coding DNA: TGTGCCAGCAGTGCAAAAATAGATCAGCCCCAGCATTTT.

The J gene is TRBJ1-5, the V gene TRBV5-5; 9 bases are shared with TRBD1. Germline V CDR1 and CDR2: SGHKS, YYEKEE (reference sequence). Trimming cost V 4 bases and J 4 bases; bases outside gene matches: 6. This CDR3 contains 15 residues. CDR3 DNA sequence: TGTGCCAGCAGCCGGGGACAGGGTAGTAATCAGCCCCAGCATTTT. Protein sequence: CASSRGQGSNQPQHF.

The chain employs TRBV29-1 and TRBJ1-2; TRBD1 matches at 9 bases. Trimming at V came to 3 bases and at J to 4 bases, leaving 6 bases not matched to a gene. The CDR3 loop spans 14 amino acids. CDR1 SQVTM and CDR2 ANQGSEA come from the germline V gene. CDR3 nucleotide sequence: TGCAGCGTTGACCAAACAGGGGGCGGCTATGGCTACACCTTC. Translation gives CSVDQTGGGYGYTF.

This clonotype was counted many times. The chain is built from TRBV2 and TRBJ1-6; TRBD1 might be the D (5 bases). The germline V gene has CDR1 SNHLY and CDR2 FYNNEI. V dropped 7 bases and J dropped 8 bases, with 18 bases sitting between them. This CDR3 has 15 amino acids. As DNA, the CDR3 is TGTGCCAGCAAGAAGGGAGGACAAACGGATTCACCCCTCCACTTT. Translation: CASKKGGQTDSPLHF.

This clonotype occurred many times. CDR3 bases: TGTGCCACCATCACAGGGGTCTACAATGAGCAGTTCTTC. It specifies CATITGVYNEQFF. V is TRBV12-3 or TRBV12-4 and J is TRBJ2-1, with 7 nucleotides matching TRBD1. Trimming took 10 bases from V and 3 from J; bases not matched to a gene: 6. The CDR3 extends over 13 amino acids.

This clonotype was observed at least ten times. This sequence joins TRBV7-8 and TRBJ2-4; D is uncertain. This CDR3 has 13 residues. Trimming took 5 bases from V and 4 from J, leaving 9 bases between them. The germline CDR1 and CDR2 sequences are SGHVS and FQNEAQ. CDR3 sequence: CASSPGRKNIQYF. CDR3 nucleotides: TGTGCCAGCAGCCCCGGACGGAAAAACATTCAGTACTTC.

This clonotype occurred many times. The chain has TRBV12-3 or TRBV12-4 and TRBJ2-3; a weak D match, TRBD2 (12 bases). The CDR3 runs to 21 residues. The V end was cut by 5 bases, the J end by 2 bases, with 32 bases between. The CDR3: CASSGQGATSGRIRPTDTQYF. The CDR3 coding sequence is TGTGCCAGCAGTGGACAGGGGGCAACTAGCGGGAGGATCAGGCCCACAGATACGCAGTATTTT.

To note about this clonotype: The junction departs from germline at one end; a sequencing error may be responsible. The chain is built from TRBV6-2 or TRBV6-3 and TRBJ1-6; maybe TRBD1 (6 bases). The CDR3 is 13 residues long. Germline V gene data show CDR1 as MNHEY and CDR2 as SVGEGT. The CDR3 region is CARSTLGGDTLHF. The CDR3, as DNA: TGTGCCCGCAGCACCCTAGGGGGGGACACCCTCCACTTT.

This clonotype was recorded at least ten times. The CDR3 nucleotides are TGTGCCAGCATTCTCGGCTGGCGGGAGGGTGACGTCGAGCAGTACTTC. It encodes CASILGWREGDVEQYF. V gene TRBV6-1 combines with J gene TRBJ2-7; 9 nucleotides align to TRBD2. The CDR3 extends over 16 amino acids. V was clipped by 7 bases and J by 6 bases; unmatched bases: 16. Germline loops: CDR1 MNHNS, CDR2 SASEGT.

This clonotype has ten or more counts. The chain recombines TRBV28 with TRBJ2-3, with TRBD1 as a possible D gene (6 bases). CDR1 is MDHEN and CDR2 is SYDVKM in the germline V gene. The CDR3 sequence is 13 residues long. V was clipped by 6 bases and J by 2 bases, with 9 bases between them. CDR3 sequence (DNA): TGTGCCAGCAGGGGGGCAGCCACAGATACGCAGTATTTT. Protein sequence: CASRGAATDTQYF.

The V call is TRBV25-1, the J call TRBJ2-7; 9 bases align to TRBD2. J was trimmed by 3 bases and V by 5 bases; bases with no gene match: 8. This CDR3 spans 15 amino acids. CDR1 and CDR2 (germline): MGHDK, SYGVNS. The CDR3 DNA is TGTGCCAGCAGTTCGCATAGCGGGGGCTTCTACGAGCAGTACTTC. Amino acid sequence: CASSSHSGGFYEQYF.

The chain employs TRBV10-1 and TRBJ2-1; TRBD2 agrees at 11 bases. The CDR3 sequence is 16 residues long. Germline CDR1 is WNHNN and CDR2 is SYGVQD (reference sequence). V gave up 3 bases and J gave up 8 bases; unmatched junction bases: 9. The CDR3 spells CASSDVAGGRLYEQFF. The CDR3 region has the DNA TGCGCCAGCAGTGATGTAGCGGGGGGGCGGCTTTATGAGCAGTTCTTC.